This section outlines one T cell receptor beta chain sequence together with its context. RNA transcripts were the template for amplifying TCR beta CDR3 regions. The HTBI primer set drove a first-round RT-PCR of the TCR CDR3. TCRdb passed the multiplex PCR reads through MiXCR, listing each CDR3 protein once. The sample consists of approximately 260,000 distinct CDR3 sequences, about 15% of them appearing once. This CDR3 is 13 amino acids long. In germline, CDR1 is SEHNR, CDR2 FQNEAQ (reference sequence). V was shortened by 2 bases and J by 15 bases, with 17 bases between the two germline ends. Patients were aged 18 to 65, had disease duration under 2 months, and had newly diagnosed hyperthyroidism. On the basis of clinical symptoms, serum thyroxine and TRAb, thyroid ultrasound and orbital computed tomography, diagnoses were made. Initially, at the first diagnosis of hyperthyroidism and before any ophthalmopathy symptoms, blood was sampled.

The data belong to a study of T cells in Graves' hyperthyroidism and ophthalmopathy. The sample taken for sequencing was blood. This clonotype was sampled from a woman aged 45-60 years with Graves' hyperthyroidism that later progressed to Graves' ophthalmopathy. The chain uses TRBV7-9 and TRBJ2-1, with D unclear. The CDR3 loop is CASSLPSLHDPFF. The CDR3 DNA reads TGTGCCAGCAGCTTACCTAGTCTGCATGATCCGTTCTTC.